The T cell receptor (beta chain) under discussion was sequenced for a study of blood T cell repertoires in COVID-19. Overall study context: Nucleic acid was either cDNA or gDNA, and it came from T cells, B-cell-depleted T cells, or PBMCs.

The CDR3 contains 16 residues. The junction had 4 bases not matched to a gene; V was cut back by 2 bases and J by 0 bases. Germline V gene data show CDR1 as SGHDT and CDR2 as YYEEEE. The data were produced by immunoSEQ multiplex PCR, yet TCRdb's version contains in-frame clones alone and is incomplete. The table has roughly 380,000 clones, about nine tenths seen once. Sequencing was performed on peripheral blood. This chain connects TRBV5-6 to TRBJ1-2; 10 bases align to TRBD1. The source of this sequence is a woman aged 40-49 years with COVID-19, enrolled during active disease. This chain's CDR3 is CASSFPGTGANYGYTF. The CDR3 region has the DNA TGTGCCAGCAGCTTTCCCGGGACAGGGGCTAACTATGGCTACACCTTC.